Below are 9 T cell receptor beta chains sequenced from a single sample in a study of blood T cell repertoires in COVID-19. Some clones are missing from TCRdb's copy, which holds only in-frame ones; the method was immunoSEQ multiplex PCR. The sample contains about 11,000 clones, about 90% of which appear only once. The specimen was peripheral blood. The receptor set was obtained from a human donor in a cohort sampled during active COVID-19.

The rearrangement joins TRBV9 to TRBJ2-1; 12 bases are shared with TRBD2. CDR3 length equals 17 residues. Per the germline V gene, CDR1 is SGDLS and CDR2 is YYNGEE. Losses at the gene ends were 0 bases for V and 8 bases for J; bases not matched to a gene: 9. The CDR3 coding sequence is TGTGCCAGCAGCGTAGCACCCCTAGCGGGGGGGCTGGATGAGCAGTTCTTC. Encoded protein: CASSVAPLAGGLDEQFF.

The chain is built from TRBV5-1 and TRBJ1-1; D is perhaps TRBD1 (6 bases). The V end was cut by 0 bases, the J end by 4 bases, with 16 bases between. CDR1 is SGHRS and CDR2 is YFSETQ in the germline V gene. The CDR3 length is 16 residues. CDR3 bases: TGCGCCAGCAGCTTGGCTTCCCGGGGGGCTGGCACTGAAGCTTTCTTT. It encodes CASSLASRGAGTEAFF.

The chain has TRBV5-1 and TRBJ2-3; D is possibly TRBD1 (6 bases). The CDR3 covers 17 residues. V lost 3 bases, J lost 3 bases, and 20 bases lay in between. Germline loops: CDR1 SGHRS, CDR2 YFSETQ. CDR3 protein: CASSSPSLGARTDTQYF. The DNA for the CDR3 is TGCGCCAGCAGCTCCCCATCTCTGGGGGCTCGTACAGATACGCAGTATTTT.

This chain links TRBV19 with TRBJ2-2; 9 bases map to TRBD2. The germline CDR1 and CDR2 sequences are LNHDA and SQIVND (reference sequence). This CDR3 is built from 14 residues. V was pared by 6 bases and J by 3 bases, with 2 bases of the junction left unmatched. The CDR3 DNA sequence: TGTGCCAGTAGGACTAGCGGCGACACCGGGGAGCTGTTTTTT. As protein: CASRTSGDTGELFF.

The CDR3 bases are TGTGCCAGCAGCTTACCAGGGTATGCGACTGAAGCTTTCTTT. Translating it yields CASSLPGYATEAFF. This chain connects TRBV7-8 to TRBJ1-1; D possibly corresponds to TRBD1 (5 bases). From germline, CDR1 is SGHVS and CDR2 FQNEAQ. CDR3 length: 14 residues. V dropped 2 bases and J dropped 5 bases, with 12 bases sitting between them. Using reference TRBV7-8 and TRBJ1-1 for the parts outside the CDR3, the full variable domain is GAGVSQSPRYKVAKRGQDVALRCDPISGHVSLFWYQQALGQGPEFLTYFQNEAQLDKSGLPSDRFFAERPEGSVSTLKIQRTQQEDSAVYLCASSLPGYATEAFFGQGTRLTVV.

The CDR3 here is CASTDGGTEAFF. The CDR3 region has the DNA TGCGCCAGCACCGACGGGGGCACTGAAGCTTTCTTT. This rearrangement joins TRBV5-1 to TRBJ1-1, with D perhaps matching TRBD1 (5 bases). The CDR3 is 12 amino acids. The ends were cut back, 6 bases at V and 4 bases at J, with 10 bases in the middle. In germline, CDR1 is SGHRS, CDR2 YFSETQ.

This chain links TRBV9 with TRBJ1-1; D remains ambiguous. This CDR3 has 15 amino acids. Germline V CDR1 and CDR2: SGDLS, YYNGEE. V lost 0 bases to trimming and J lost 1 base, with 10 bases between them. In DNA form, the CDR3 reads TGTGCCAGCAGCGTAGTCGGGGATACGAACACTGAAGCTTTCTTT. Protein product: CASSVVGDTNTEAFF.

The genes are TRBV3-1 (or the pseudogene TRBV3-2) and TRBJ2-5; 8 bases align to TRBD2. With V trimmed by 2 bases and J by 5 bases, 16 bases remained unmatched. The CDR3 sequence is 18 residues long. Germline V gene lookup returns CDR1 LGHDT and CDR2 YNNKEL (reference sequence). The CDR3 protein is CASSQLLVSGGASETQYF. In DNA form, the CDR3 reads TGTGCCAGCAGCCAACTGCTAGTTTCGGGGGGGGCCTCTGAGACCCAGTACTTC.

V and J are TRBV2 and TRBJ1-1; 9 bases map to TRBD1. Germline lookup yields CDR1 SNHLY and CDR2 FYNNEI. CDR3 size: 12 residues. V was clipped by 7 bases and J by 5 bases; unmatched bases: 2. The CDR3 coding sequence is TGTGCCAGCACGACAGGGGGGACTGAAGCTTTCTTT. Protein: CASTTGGTEAFF.